The present TCR beta chain was sequenced within a study of blood T cell repertoires in COVID-19. In the authors' methods: Amplification from reference gene primers served as the basis for estimated nucleated cell counts. Here immunoSEQ multiplex PCR was the method, and the copy in TCRdb shows in-frame clones only, minus some. That table gives V, J and clone size, and the DNA gave D and trimming. The data contain 160,000 or so clones, around 89% of them singletons. Germline CDR1 SGHRS, CDR2 YFSETQ. Germline trimming cut 4 bases from V and 7 bases from J; bases unmatched to any gene: 13. This CDR3 contains 17 residues.

The sample taken for sequencing was peripheral blood. The chain uses TRBV5-1 and TRBJ1-6, with 8 bases identical to TRBD1. The receptor was isolated from a man aged 55 to 70 with acute or convalescent COVID-19. CDR3: CASSPGPGGEWNSPLHF. The CDR3 coding sequence is TGCGCCAGCAGCCCGGGTCCAGGGGGCGAATGGAATTCACCCCTCCACTTT.